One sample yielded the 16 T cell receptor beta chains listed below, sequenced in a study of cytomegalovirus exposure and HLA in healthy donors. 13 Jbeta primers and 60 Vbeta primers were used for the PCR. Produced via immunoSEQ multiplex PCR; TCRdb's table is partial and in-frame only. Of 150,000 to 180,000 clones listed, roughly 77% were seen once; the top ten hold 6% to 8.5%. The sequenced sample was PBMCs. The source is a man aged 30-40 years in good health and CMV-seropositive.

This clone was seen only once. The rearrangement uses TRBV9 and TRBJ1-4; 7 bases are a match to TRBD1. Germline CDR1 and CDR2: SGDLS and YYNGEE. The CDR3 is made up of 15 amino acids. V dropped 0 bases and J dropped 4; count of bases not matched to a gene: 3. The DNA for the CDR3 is TGTGCCAGCAGCGTAGGGGACAGACTTAATGAAAAACTGTTTTTT. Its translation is CASSVGDRLNEKLFF.

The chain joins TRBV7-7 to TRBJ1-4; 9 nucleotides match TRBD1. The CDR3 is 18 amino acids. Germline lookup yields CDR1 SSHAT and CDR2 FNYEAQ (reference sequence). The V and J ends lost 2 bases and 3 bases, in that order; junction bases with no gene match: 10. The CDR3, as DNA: TGTGCCAGCAGCTTAATCACCAGAGACAGGGGGGCTAATGAAAAACTGTTTTTT. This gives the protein CASSLITRDRGANEKLFF.

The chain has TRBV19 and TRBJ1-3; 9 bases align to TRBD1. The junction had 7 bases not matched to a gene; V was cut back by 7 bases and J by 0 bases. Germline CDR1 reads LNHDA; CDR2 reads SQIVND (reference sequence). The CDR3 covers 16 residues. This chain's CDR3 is CASTRDRADSGNTIYF. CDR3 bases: TGTGCCAGTACCCGGGACAGGGCCGACTCTGGAAACACCATATATTTT.

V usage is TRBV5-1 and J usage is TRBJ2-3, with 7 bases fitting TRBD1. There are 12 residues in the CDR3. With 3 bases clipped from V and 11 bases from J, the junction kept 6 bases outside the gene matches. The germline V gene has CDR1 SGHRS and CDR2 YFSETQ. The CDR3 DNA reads TGCGCCAGCAGCTCGGGACAGCCGGGGCAGTATTTT. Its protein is CASSSGQPGQYF.

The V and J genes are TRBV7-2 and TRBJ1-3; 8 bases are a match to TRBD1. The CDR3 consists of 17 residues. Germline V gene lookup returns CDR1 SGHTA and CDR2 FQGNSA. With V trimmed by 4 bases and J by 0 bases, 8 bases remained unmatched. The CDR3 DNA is TGTGCCAGCAGCTCCTGGGCCGGGACAGGCTCTGGAAACACCATATATTTT. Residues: CASSSWAGTGSGNTIYF.

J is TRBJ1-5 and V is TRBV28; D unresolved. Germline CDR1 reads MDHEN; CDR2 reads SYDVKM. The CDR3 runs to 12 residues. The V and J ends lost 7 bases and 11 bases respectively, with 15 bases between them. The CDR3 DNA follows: TGTGCCAGCACCCTACGGGGAGGAGCCCAGCATTTT. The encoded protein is CASTLRGGAQHF.

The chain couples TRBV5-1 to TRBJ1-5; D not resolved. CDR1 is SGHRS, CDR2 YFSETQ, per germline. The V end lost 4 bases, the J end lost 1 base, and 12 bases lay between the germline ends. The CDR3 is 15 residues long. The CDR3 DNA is TGCGCCAGCAGCCTTACGGGGATGAGCAATCAGCCCCAGCATTTT. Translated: CASSLTGMSNQPQHF.

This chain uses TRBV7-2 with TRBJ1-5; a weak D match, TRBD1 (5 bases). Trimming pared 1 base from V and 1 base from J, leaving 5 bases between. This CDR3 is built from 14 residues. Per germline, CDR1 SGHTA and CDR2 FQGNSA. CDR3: CASSLEGSNQPQHF. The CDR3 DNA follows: TGTGCCAGCAGCTTAGAGGGGAGCAATCAGCCCCAGCATTTT.

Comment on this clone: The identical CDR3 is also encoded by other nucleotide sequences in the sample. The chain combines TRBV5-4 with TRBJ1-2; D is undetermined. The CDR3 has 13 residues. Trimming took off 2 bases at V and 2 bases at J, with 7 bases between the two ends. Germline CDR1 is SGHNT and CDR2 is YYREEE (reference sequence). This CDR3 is CASSLSGNYGYTF. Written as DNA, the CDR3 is TGTGCCAGCAGCTTATCTGGCAACTATGGCTACACCTTC.

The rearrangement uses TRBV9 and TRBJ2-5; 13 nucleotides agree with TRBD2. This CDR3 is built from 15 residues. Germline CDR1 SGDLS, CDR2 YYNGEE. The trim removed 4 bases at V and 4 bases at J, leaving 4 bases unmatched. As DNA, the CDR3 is TGTGCCAGCAGCATACTAGCGGGGGGGCTAGAGACCCAGTACTTC. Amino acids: CASSILAGGLETQYF.

CDR3 in amino acids: CATSTPGERLVGETQYF. The CDR3 DNA sequence: TGTGCCACCAGCACTCCGGGGGAAAGGTTGGTAGGCGAGACCCAGTACTTC. V usage is TRBV15 and J usage is TRBJ2-5, with a weak D call TRBD2 (6 bases). Germline-derived CDR1 and CDR2 are LNHNV and YYDKDF (reference sequence). The CDR3 spans 17 residues. The V and J ends lost 4 bases and 5 bases respectively, with 23 bases between them. Combining the CDR3 with reference TRBV15 and TRBJ2-5 gives the whole variable domain DAMVIQNPRYQVTQFGKPVTLSCSQTLNHNVMYWYQQKSSQAPKLLFHYYDKDFNNEADTPDNFQSRRPNTSFCFLDIRSPGLGDTAMYLCATSTPGERLVGETQYFGPGTRLLVL.

CDR3 amino acids: CASSISSGGLSTDTQYF. The CDR3 DNA is TGTGCCAGTAGTATCTCCAGCGGGGGCCTTAGCACAGATACGCAGTATTTT. The V call is TRBV19, the J call TRBJ2-3; 8 positions match TRBD2. Germline CDR1 is LNHDA and CDR2 is SQIVND (reference sequence). The V gene end was trimmed by 3 bases and the J gene end by 0 bases; junction bases not matched to a gene: 8. There are 17 residues in the CDR3.

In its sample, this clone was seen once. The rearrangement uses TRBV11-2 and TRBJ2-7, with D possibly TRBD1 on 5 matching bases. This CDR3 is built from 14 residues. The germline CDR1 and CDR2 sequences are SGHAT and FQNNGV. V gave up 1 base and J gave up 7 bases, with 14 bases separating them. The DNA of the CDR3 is TGTGCCAGCAGCTTAGGCCAGGGTTTCGGGGAGCAGTACTTC. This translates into CASSLGQGFGEQYF.

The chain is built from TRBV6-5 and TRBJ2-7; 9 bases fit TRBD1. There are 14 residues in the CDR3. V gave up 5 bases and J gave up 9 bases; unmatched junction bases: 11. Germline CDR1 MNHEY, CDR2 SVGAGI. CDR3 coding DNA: TGTGCCAGCAGTGCAACAGACAGGGGGAGGGCGCAGTACTTC. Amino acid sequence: CASSATDRGRAQYF.

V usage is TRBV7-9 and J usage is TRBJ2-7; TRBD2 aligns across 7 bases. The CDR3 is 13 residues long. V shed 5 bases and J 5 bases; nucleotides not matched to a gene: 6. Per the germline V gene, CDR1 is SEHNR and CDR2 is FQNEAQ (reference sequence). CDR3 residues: CASSPLLADEQYF. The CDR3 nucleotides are TGTGCCAGCAGCCCCCTCCTAGCGGACGAGCAGTACTTC.

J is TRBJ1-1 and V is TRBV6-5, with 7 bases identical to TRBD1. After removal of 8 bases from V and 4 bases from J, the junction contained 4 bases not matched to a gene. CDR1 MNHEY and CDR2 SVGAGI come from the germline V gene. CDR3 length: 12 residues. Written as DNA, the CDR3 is TGTGCCAGCGGGGCAGGGGGCACTGAAGCTTTCTTT. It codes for CASGAGGTEAFF.